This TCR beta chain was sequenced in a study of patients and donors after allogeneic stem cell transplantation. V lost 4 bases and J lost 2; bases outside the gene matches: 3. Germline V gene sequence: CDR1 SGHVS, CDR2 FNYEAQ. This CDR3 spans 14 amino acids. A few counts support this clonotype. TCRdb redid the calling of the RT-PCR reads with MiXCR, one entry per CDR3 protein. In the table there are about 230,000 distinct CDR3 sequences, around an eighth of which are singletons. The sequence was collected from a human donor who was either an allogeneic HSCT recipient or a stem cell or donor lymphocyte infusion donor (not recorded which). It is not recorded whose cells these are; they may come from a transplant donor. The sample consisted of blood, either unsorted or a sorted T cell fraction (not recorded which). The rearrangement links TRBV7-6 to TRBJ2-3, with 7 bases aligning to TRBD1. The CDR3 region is CASSSGTATDTQYF. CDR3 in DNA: TGTGCCAGCAGCTCCGGGACAGCCACAGATACGCAGTATTTT.